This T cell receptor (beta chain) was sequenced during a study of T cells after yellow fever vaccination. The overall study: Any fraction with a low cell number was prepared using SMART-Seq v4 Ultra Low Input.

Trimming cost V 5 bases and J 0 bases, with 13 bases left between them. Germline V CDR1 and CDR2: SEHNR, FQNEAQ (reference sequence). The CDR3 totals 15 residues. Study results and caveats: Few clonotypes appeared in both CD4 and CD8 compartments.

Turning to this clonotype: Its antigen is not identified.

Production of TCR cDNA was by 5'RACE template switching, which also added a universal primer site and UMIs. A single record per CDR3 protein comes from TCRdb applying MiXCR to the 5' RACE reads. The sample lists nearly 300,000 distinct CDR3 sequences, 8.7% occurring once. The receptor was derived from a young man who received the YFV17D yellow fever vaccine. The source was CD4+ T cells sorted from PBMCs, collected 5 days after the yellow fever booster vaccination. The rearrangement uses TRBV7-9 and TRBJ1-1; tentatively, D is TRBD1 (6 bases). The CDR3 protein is CASSPGAGVNTEAFF. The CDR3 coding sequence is TGTGCCAGCAGCCCGGGGGCAGGCGTGAACACTGAAGCTTTCTTT.